This TCR beta chain emerged from a study of vaccination effects on CD4 cells after COVID-19. The V gene lost 7 bases and the J gene lost 0 bases, with 22 bases spanning the gap. The CDR3 contains 17 residues. Germline V gives CDR1 SNHLY, CDR2 FYNNEI. The authors isolated CD4+ T cells after around 11 days of culture. Each participant was administered two doses of either the BNT162b2 or the mRNA-1273 vaccine. Recipients of the vaccine had no prior SARS-CoV-2 infection and negative nucleocapsid antibodies. Half the medium was swapped for IL-2 medium on days 3 and 7. Produced via immunoSEQ multiplex PCR; TCRdb's table is partial and in-frame only. The sample has fewer than 40,000 clones, around two thirds seen once. About this clone itself: Its antigen is still unknown.

The sample here was CD4+ T cells from PBMCs cultured without peptide, taken after COVID-19 vaccination. This TCR derives from a human donor who received a COVID-19 vaccine. The chain carries TRBV2 and TRBJ2-7; a possible D gene is TRBD1 (7 bases). The CDR3 DNA reads TGTGCCAGCATCAAACCCCCTGGGCGGGACAGCTCCTACGAGCAGTACTTC. Its protein product is CASIKPPGRDSSYEQYF. Complete variable domain (other parts from reference TRBV2 and TRBJ2-7): EPEVTQTPSHQVTQMGQEVILRCVPISNHLYFYWYRQILGQKVEFLVSFYNNEISEKSEIFDDQFSVERPDGSNFTLKIRSTKLEDSAMYFCASIKPPGRDSSYEQYFGPGTRLTVT.